This T cell receptor beta chain originates from a study of cytomegalovirus exposure and HLA in healthy donors. Study-wide context: Samples from HLA-typed donors yielded about 85 million unique TCRs in an early data release. General study points: There were several of the most significant clusters that appeared linked to common viral pathogens in a later analysis. In an earlier analysis, about 87% or about 30%: the productive usage of most TCR beta V segments. As a later analysis revealed, most CMV-associated TCR beta chains appeared HLA-restricted.

The PCR used 60 Vbeta and 13 Jbeta primers. Only in-frame clones appear in the TCRdb table, and some are missing; sequencing was by immunoSEQ multiplex PCR. Of over 40,000 clones listed, 63% are singletons. A note on this clone: Antigen specificity is unknown.

CDR1 is SGHTA, CDR2 FQGNSA, per germline. V shed 4 bases, J shed 1 base, and the junction held 6 bases outside the gene matches. The CDR3 totals 16 residues. The V gene is TRBV7-2, the J gene TRBJ2-1, with 8 bases matching TRBD2. Material: PBMCs. The sequence derives from a man aged 55 to 70 in good health and CMV-seropositive. The DNA for the CDR3 is TGTGCCAGCAGCTCAATACTAGCGGAGTCCTACAATGAGCAGTTCTTC. It is translated as CASSSILAESYNEQFF.